These T cell receptor beta chains were read from a single sample in a study of blood T cell repertoires in COVID-19. TCRdb's copy holds only in-frame clones and misses some; the assay was immunoSEQ multiplex PCR. The profile shows 250,000 to 350,000 clones, 88% of them singletons. Material for sequencing was peripheral blood. The receptors originated from a woman aged 25-40 years with COVID-19, enrolled during active disease. Each CDR3 is given with its conserved first and last residue. A D gene is named only where the DNA matches it firmly. Size is omitted from some rows. Given values are once, few, many or a class for expanded clones.

j_gene,d_gene,abundance,v_gene,CDR3aa,CDR3nt
TRBJ2-7,-,-,TRBV4-3,CASSQDLSREQYF,TGCGCCAGCAGCCAAGATCTCTCGCGCGAGCAGTACTTC
TRBJ1-4,TRBD1,-,TRBV5-4,CASSWGDRVNEKLFF,TGTGCCAGCAGCTGGGGGGACAGAGTTAATGAAAAACTGTTTTTT
TRBJ2-1,TRBD2,-,TRBV19,CASSISSGSQFYNEQFF,TGTGCCAGTAGTATATCGAGCGGGAGTCAGTTTTACAATGAGCAGTTCTTC
TRBJ1-5,-,-,TRBV6-6,CASSITGPQPQHF,TGTGCCAGCAGTATAACAGGGCCCCAGCCCCAGCATTTT
TRBJ2-1,TRBD2,-,TRBV6-5,CASSRPGLAGREQFF,TGTGCCAGCAGTCGACCGGGACTAGCGGGTCGTGAGCAGTTCTTC
TRBJ2-7,TRBD2,-,TRBV5-1,CASSPRTSVPYEQYF,TGCGCCAGCAGCCCAAGGACTAGCGTACCCTACGAGCAGTACTTC
TRBJ1-6,-,few,TRBV2,CASNRDEGMTPLHF,TGTGCCAGCAACAGGGACGAGGGGATGACACCCCTCCACTTT
TRBJ1-2,TRBD1,-,TRBV7-9,CASSRPTGVYGYTF,TGTGCCAGCAGCCGCCCTACAGGGGTGTATGGCTACACCTTC
TRBJ2-1,-,once,TRBV10-3,CAINREPYNEQFF,TGTGCCATCAACCGGGAACCCTACAATGAGCAGTTCTTC
TRBJ2-7,-,-,TRBV4-3,CASSQAHGGIHEQYF,TGCGCCAGCAGCCAAGCACACGGGGGTATCCACGAGCAGTACTTC
TRBJ2-7,-,-,TRBV4-1,CASSHLTGISYEQYF,TGCGCCAGCAGCCACCTGACGGGAATCTCCTACGAGCAGTACTTC
TRBJ1-4,-,-,TRBV7-2,CASSTTLRHLTTNEKLFF,TGTGCCAGCAGCACGACTTTACGCCACCTGACAACTAATGAAAAACTGTTTTTT
TRBJ1-5,TRBD1,-,TRBV4-1,CASSSDRVQPQHF,TGCGCCAGCAGCTCAGACAGGGTTCAGCCCCAGCATTTT
TRBJ1-1,-,-,TRBV2,CATVLVRETEAFF,TGTGCCACCGTCCTGGTTCGCGAGACTGAAGCTTTCTTT
TRBJ1-6,TRBD1,-,TRBV7-2,CASSLFWTGESPLHF,TGTGCCAGCAGCTTGTTCTGGACAGGGGAATCACCCCTCCACTTT
TRBJ2-1,TRBD2,-,TRBV28,CASSGTILAGGPGEQFF,TGTGCCAGCAGTGGGACAATACTAGCGGGAGGGCCGGGGGAGCAGTTCTTC
TRBJ2-4,TRBD1,-,TRBV24-1,CATSDRTGTKNIQYF,TGTGCCACCAGTGATCGGACAGGGACCAAAAACATTCAGTACTTC
TRBJ2-7,-,medium-sized,TRBV5-5,CASSLDLGQGNYEQYF,TGTGCCAGCAGCTTGGATTTGGGACAAGGGAATTACGAGCAGTACTTC
TRBJ2-7,-,-,TRBV3-1/TRBV3-2,CASSSRIGQGGNEQYF,TGTGCCAGCAGCTCCAGGATTGGGCAGGGAGGTAACGAGCAGTACTTC
TRBJ2-1,-,-,TRBV19,CASRLESNNEQFF,TGTGCCAGTCGGCTAGAGTCCAACAATGAGCAGTTCTTC
TRBJ2-2,-,-,TRBV5-4,CASSFGGGRGSGGNTGELFF,TGTGCCAGCAGCTTCGGAGGTGGCAGGGGCTCGGGTGGAAACACCGGGGAGCTGTTTTTT
TRBJ2-7,TRBD2,-,TRBV9,CASSVLAGPYEQYF,TGTGCCAGCAGCGTTCTAGCGGGACCCTACGAGCAGTACTTC
TRBJ1-5,TRBD1,few,TRBV28,CASSSTTGLQHF,TGTGCCAGCAGTTCGACGACAGGGCTCCAGCATTTT
TRBJ1-4,-,-,TRBV27,CASSWSGPNEKLFF,TGTGCCAGCAGTTGGTCAGGGCCTAATGAAAAACTGTTTTTT
TRBJ2-3,-,-,TRBV19,CASMEGEADTQYF,TGTGCCAGTATGGAGGGAGAGGCAGATACGCAGTATTTT
TRBJ2-7,-,-,TRBV4-3,CASSQVGQFGEQYF,TGCGCCAGCAGCCAAGTCGGACAGTTTGGGGAGCAGTACTTC
TRBJ2-1,-,-,TRBV6-5,CASSYGSGNYNEQFF,TGTGCCAGCAGTTATGGGTCAGGCAACTACAATGAGCAGTTCTTC
TRBJ2-7,-,-,TRBV5-4,CASSLGPGYEQYF,TGTGCCAGCAGCTTGGGACCGGGCTACGAGCAGTACTTC
TRBJ2-3,TRBD1,-,TRBV27,CASSLGNRGSDTQYF,TGTGCCAGCAGTTTGGGGAACAGGGGGTCAGATACGCAGTATTTT
TRBJ2-7,-,-,TRBV28,CASRRAGLTYEQYF,TGTGCCAGCCGGAGGGCGGGGCTTACCTACGAGCAGTACTTC
TRBJ2-3,TRBD1,-,TRBV24-1,CATSDSRTGAVDTQYF,TGTGCCACCAGTGATAGTAGGACAGGGGCGGTGGATACGCAGTATTTT
TRBJ2-2,-,-,TRBV3-1/TRBV3-2,CASSPLPGRDHTGELFF,TGTGCCAGCAGCCCCCTACCCGGGCGGGACCACACCGGGGAGCTGTTTTTT
TRBJ2-6,-,-,TRBV4-3,CASSQGHSSGANVLTF,TGCGCCAGCAGCCAAGGTCACAGCTCTGGGGCCAACGTCCTGACTTTC
TRBJ2-4,TRBD1,-,TRBV19,CASTLGGQVRDIQYF,TGTGCCAGTACCCTCGGGGGACAGGTGAGGGACATTCAGTACTTC
TRBJ1-4,TRBD1,-,TRBV5-1,CASSGGQENEKLFF,TGCGCCAGCAGCGGGGGACAGGAGAATGAAAAACTGTTTTTT
TRBJ1-5,-,-,TRBV9,CASSVAGSSQPQHF,TGTGCCAGCAGCGTAGCAGGAAGTAGTCAGCCCCAGCATTTT
TRBJ1-5,-,once,TRBV30,CAWSVRVGNQPQHF,TGTGCCTGGAGTGTACGGGTTGGCAATCAGCCCCAGCATTTT
TRBJ2-7,-,-,TRBV21-1,CASSKAPDRGASYEQYF,TGTGCCAGCAGCAAAGCGCCAGACAGGGGGGCCTCCTACGAGCAGTACTTC
TRBJ1-5,TRBD1,-,TRBV5-1,CASSWRQGDQPQHF,TGCGCCAGCAGCTGGAGACAGGGGGATCAGCCCCAGCATTTT
TRBJ1-4,-,-,TRBV4-2,CASSQDPRGNEKLFF,TGTGCCAGCAGCCAAGACCCTAGGGGGAATGAAAAACTGTTTTTT
TRBJ2-5,-,-,TRBV7-2,CASSVVSLGETQYF,TGTGCCAGCAGCGTAGTCTCGCTCGGAGAGACCCAGTACTTC
TRBJ2-1,TRBD2,-,TRBV5-6,CASSLGPGGGNEQFF,TGTGCCAGCAGCTTAGGACCGGGAGGGGGTAATGAGCAGTTCTTC
TRBJ1-5,TRBD1,-,TRBV27,CASRQGLNSNQPQHF,TGTGCCAGCCGACAGGGGCTAAATAGCAATCAGCCCCAGCATTTT
TRBJ1-6,-,few,TRBV7-9,CASSFAQPNSPLHF,TGTGCCAGCAGCTTTGCACAGCCGAATTCACCCCTCCACTTT
TRBJ1-1,TRBD1,-,TRBV4-3,CASSQGQGATLRTEAFF,TGCGCCAGCAGCCAAGGACAGGGGGCGACTTTGCGAACTGAAGCTTTCTTT
TRBJ2-2,-,-,TRBV4-2,CASSPTRAGQPGELFF,TGTGCCAGCAGCCCGACACGAGCCGGACAACCCGGGGAGCTGTTTTTT
TRBJ1-2,-,-,TRBV3-1/TRBV3-2,CASSQVRQRGYTF,TGTGCCAGCAGCCAAGTGCGGCAGCGGGGCTACACCTTC
TRBJ2-1,TRBD1,-,TRBV7-2,CASSSPQGEIRTSNEQFF,TGTGCCAGCAGCTCACCACAGGGGGAGATTCGAACCTCCAATGAGCAGTTCTTC
TRBJ1-1,-,-,TRBV2,CASRKGGTEAFF,TGTGCCAGCAGGAAAGGGGGAACTGAAGCTTTCTTT
TRBJ2-1,TRBD2,once,TRBV19,CASSNGLAVYNEQFF,TGTGCCAGTAGTAACGGACTAGCGGTCTACAATGAGCAGTTCTTC
TRBJ1-5,-,once,TRBV10-3,CATREGWNQPQHF,TGTGCCACCCGGGAGGGGTGGAATCAGCCCCAGCATTTT
TRBJ1-2,-,-,TRBV29-1,CSVEDLGTNYGYTF,TGCAGCGTTGAAGATTTGGGCACTAACTATGGCTACACCTTC
TRBJ2-7,-,-,TRBV18,CASSPAGTSYEQYF,TGTGCCAGCTCACCGGCCGGGACTTCCTACGAGCAGTACTTC
TRBJ2-1,TRBD1,-,TRBV10-1,CASSDGTGGYNEQFF,TGCGCCAGCAGTGACGGGACAGGGGGTTACAATGAGCAGTTCTTC
TRBJ2-5,TRBD1,-,TRBV3-1/TRBV3-2,CASRDFRTGTGGRRETQYF,TGTGCCAGCAGAGATTTCCGCACCGGGACAGGAGGGAGAAGGGAGACCCAGTACTTC
TRBJ1-2,-,-,TRBV6-5,CASTLGHFGGYTF,TGTGCCAGCACCCTCGGTCACTTCGGGGGCTACACCTTC
TRBJ2-3,-,-,TRBV7-9,CASSSNLTQYF,TGTGCCAGCAGCTCTAACCTTACGCAGTATTTT